The 19 T cell receptor beta chains in this list originate from one sample, sequenced in a study of blood T cell repertoires in COVID-19. The assay was immunoSEQ multiplex PCR, and TCRdb's table has in-frame clones only and misses some. The sample lists around 180,000 clones, about 84% occurring once. What was sequenced was PBMCs or T cells enriched from blood (not recorded which). The receptors shown here come from a man aged 50 to 60 who had recovered from COVID-19.

V and J are TRBV18 and TRBJ2-7; no clear D. The CDR3 is made up of 15 amino acids. V lost 1 base to trimming and J lost 2 bases, with 12 bases between them. The germline gives CDR1 KGHSH, CDR2 LQKENI. In nucleotides, the CDR3 is TGTGCCAGCTCACCACTTGAGACAAGTGCCTACGAGCAGTACTTC. Amino acid sequence: CASSPLETSAYEQYF.

CDR3 loop: CASTPQGKNEQFF. DNA for the CDR3: TGTGCCAGTACCCCGCAGGGTAAAAATGAGCAGTTCTTC. The chain joins TRBV19 to TRBJ2-1; possible D gene TRBD1, 5 bases. Trimming left V 7 bases short and J 7 bases short, with 14 bases between. The CDR3 length is 13 residues. Germline-derived CDR1 and CDR2 are LNHDA and SQIVND (reference sequence).

This chain uses TRBV6-5 with TRBJ1-2; no reliable D call. The CDR3 is 13 residues long. Looked up from germline, CDR1 is MNHEY and CDR2 is SVGAGI. Trimming stripped 2 bases from V and 1 base from J, with 5 bases between. The CDR3 here is CASSYTSNYGYTF. CDR3 in DNA: TGTGCCAGCAGTTACACCAGTAACTATGGCTACACCTTC.

The chain links TRBV5-5 to TRBJ2-3; D gene ambiguous. The CDR3 is made up of 15 amino acids. The V gene's germline CDR1 is SGHKS and CDR2 YYEKEE (reference sequence). V gave up 4 bases and J gave up 0 bases, with 12 bases separating them. CDR3 DNA sequence: TGTGCCAGCAGCCCGGAGCTAACTAGCACAGATACGCAGTATTTT. This translates into CASSPELTSTDTQYF.

This clone occurred a few times. The chain carries TRBV3-1 (or the pseudogene TRBV3-2) and TRBJ1-3; 11 nucleotides match TRBD1. CDR1 is LGHDT and CDR2 is YNNKEL in the germline V gene (reference sequence). V gave up 4 bases and J gave up 1 base; unmatched junction bases: 0. The CDR3 is 15 amino acids. The CDR3 here is CASSRDRGSGNTIYF. CDR3 DNA sequence: TGTGCCAGCAGCCGGGACAGGGGGTCTGGAAACACCATATATTTT.

The rearrangement joins TRBV24-1 to TRBJ1-2, with D perhaps TRBD1 (5 bases). From germline, CDR1 is KGHDR and CDR2 SFDVKD. This CDR3 contains 15 residues. Trimming removed 5 bases from V and 0 bases from J, with 12 bases in between. The CDR3 bases are TGTGCCACCAGTGGGGGCAGAGGAGCTAACTATGGCTACACCTTC. Translated: CATSGGRGANYGYTF.

For the CDR3, the DNA is TGCGCCAGCACCCATGAGGGGGGGGGCCGGAAGACCCAGTACTTC. Its translation is CASTHEGGGRKTQYF. The chain is built from TRBV5-1 and TRBJ2-5, with D tentatively TRBD2 (7 bases). The CDR3 totals 15 residues. Trimming stripped 6 bases from V and 6 bases from J, with 21 bases between. Germline CDR1 reads SGHRS; CDR2 reads YFSETQ. Together with reference TRBV5-1 and TRBJ2-5, the CDR3 gives the full variable domain: KAGVTQTPRYLIKTRGQQVTLSCSPISGHRSVSWYQQTPGQGLQFLFEYFSETQRNKGNFPGRFSGRQFSNSRSEMNVSTLELGDSALYLCASTHEGGGRKTQYFGPGTRLLVL.

The chain is built from TRBV7-3 and TRBJ2-1, with unresolved D. The CDR3 loop spans 14 amino acids. The ends were cut back, 2 bases at V and 7 bases at J, with 12 bases in the middle. CDR1 and CDR2 from the germline V gene are SGHTA and FQGTGA. CDR3 bases: TGTGCCAGCAGCTTACGGCCGGGTAGGAATGAGCAGTTCTTC. It specifies CASSLRPGRNEQFF.

This chain uses TRBV27 with TRBJ1-2; a possible D gene is TRBD1 (6 bases). The CDR3 is 13 residues long. Per germline, CDR1 MNHEY and CDR2 SMNVEV (reference sequence). The V and J ends lost 5 bases and 7 bases respectively, with 14 bases between them. The CDR3 bases are TGTGCCAGCAGTCCCGGACAGAGTGGTGGCTACACCTTC. Translation: CASSPGQSGGYTF.

The rearrangement uses TRBV7-8 and TRBJ1-6; TRBD1 agrees at 9 bases. The CDR3 totals 14 residues. Trimming at V came to 4 bases and at J to 7 bases, leaving 2 bases not matched to a gene. Germline lookup yields CDR1 SGHVS and CDR2 FQNEAQ. CDR3 DNA: TGTGCCAGCAGCTCCGGGACAGGGAATTCACCCCTCCACTTT. Encoded protein: CASSSGTGNSPLHF.

The CDR3 protein is CASMSGVSGNTIYF. The CDR3 coding sequence is TGTGCCAGTATGTCAGGCGTCTCTGGAAACACCATATATTTT. J is TRBJ1-3 and V is TRBV19; D call uncertain. Germline lookup yields CDR1 LNHDA and CDR2 SQIVND (reference sequence). This CDR3 is 14 amino acids long. Trimming cost V 7 bases and J 0 bases, with 10 bases left between them.

The chain carries TRBV9 and TRBJ2-3; 8 bases map to TRBD1. The CDR3 runs to 17 residues. J gave up 1 base and V 0 bases, and 7 bases lay outside the gene matches. Germline V CDR1 and CDR2: SGDLS, YYNGEE. CDR3: CASSVVAQTGGTDTQYF. The CDR3, as DNA: TGTGCCAGCAGCGTAGTAGCCCAGACAGGGGGCACAGATACGCAGTATTTT.

The chain is built from TRBV2 and TRBJ2-1, with D unclear. Trimming removed 1 base from V and 3 bases from J, with 7 bases in between. Germline CDR1 reads SNHLY; CDR2 reads FYNNEI. This CDR3 region has 14 residues. CDR3 protein: CASSEDRSYNEQFF. CDR3 bases: TGTGCCAGCAGTGAAGATAGGAGCTACAATGAGCAGTTCTTC. Full variable domain (rest looked up from reference TRBV2 and TRBJ2-1): EPEVTQTPSHQVTQMGQEVILRCVPISNHLYFYWYRQILGQKVEFLVSFYNNEISEKSEIFDDQFSVERPDGSNFTLKIRSTKLEDSAMYFCASSEDRSYNEQFFGPGTRLTVL.

The rearrangement uses TRBV12-3 or TRBV12-4 and TRBJ1-2; 8 bases are shared with TRBD1. The V segment lost 7 bases and the J segment 4 bases; nucleotides outside the gene matches: 5. This CDR3 has 13 residues. CDR3 sequence: CASMTGATYGYTF. The CDR3 DNA reads as TGTGCCAGCATGACAGGGGCAACCTATGGCTACACCTTC.

The V call is TRBV18, the J call TRBJ1-3; D not resolved. Germline values: CDR1 KGHSH, CDR2 LQKENI. This CDR3 region has 16 residues. The germline V and J ends were trimmed by 5 bases and 0 bases, with 14 bases remaining between them. CDR3 in DNA: TGTGCCAGCTCAACAAATCAGATCGCCTCTGGAAACACCATATATTTT. This translates into CASSTNQIASGNTIYF.

The rearrangement links TRBV5-1 to TRBJ2-5; 11 bases align to TRBD2. The germline gives CDR1 SGHRS, CDR2 YFSETQ. After removal of 4 bases from V and 1 base from J, the junction contained 6 bases not matched to a gene. This CDR3 region has 16 residues. The CDR3 DNA reads as TGCGCCAGCAGCAGGGGGCTAGCGGGGGGCCAAGAGACCCAGTACTTC. It translates to CASSRGLAGGQETQYF.

The V and J genes are TRBV28 and TRBJ1-2; 11 nucleotides agree with TRBD1. Germline CDR1 MDHEN, CDR2 SYDVKM. This CDR3 is 14 amino acids long. The ends lost 7 bases at V and 7 bases at J; junction bases unmatched: 8. CDR3 residues: CASTDGQGAFGYTF. As DNA, the CDR3 is TGTGCCAGCACCGACGGACAGGGGGCCTTTGGCTACACCTTC.

V usage is TRBV2 and J usage is TRBJ1-6, with D uncertain. This CDR3 contains 14 residues. Trimming left V 5 bases short and J 8 bases short, with 13 bases between. CDR1 is SNHLY, CDR2 FYNNEI, per germline. The CDR3: CASSYGSSYSPLHF. CDR3 in DNA: TGTGCCAGCAGTTACGGGTCCAGCTATTCACCCCTCCACTTT.

The chain uses TRBV5-1 and TRBJ2-7; 8 bases line up with TRBD2. The germline V gene encodes CDR1 SGHRS and CDR2 YFSETQ. The CDR3 extends over 12 amino acids. The CDR3 region has the DNA TGCGGCCGCGGGGGGTCCGTGTACGAGCAGTACTTC. This gives the protein CGRGGSVYEQYF. The variable domain in full, with the rest retrieved from reference TRBV5-1 and TRBJ2-7, is KAGVTQTPRYLIKTRGQQVTLSCSPISGHRSVSWYQQTPGQGLQFLFEYFSETQRNKGNFPGRFSGRQFSNSRSEMNVSTLELGDSALYLCGRGGSVYEQYFGPGTRLTVT.